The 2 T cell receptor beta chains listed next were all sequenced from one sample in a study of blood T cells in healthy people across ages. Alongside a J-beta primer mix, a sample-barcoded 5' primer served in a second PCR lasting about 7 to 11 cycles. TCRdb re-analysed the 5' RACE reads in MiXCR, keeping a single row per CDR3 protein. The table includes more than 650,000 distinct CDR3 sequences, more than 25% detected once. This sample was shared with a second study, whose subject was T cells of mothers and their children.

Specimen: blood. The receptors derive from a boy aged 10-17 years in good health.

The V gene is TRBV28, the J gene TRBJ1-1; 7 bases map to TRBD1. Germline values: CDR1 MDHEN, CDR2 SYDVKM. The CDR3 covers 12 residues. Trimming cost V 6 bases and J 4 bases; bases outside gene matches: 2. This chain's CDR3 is CASRGQSTEAFF. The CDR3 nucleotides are TGTGCCAGCAGGGGACAGTCCACTGAAGCTTTCTTT.

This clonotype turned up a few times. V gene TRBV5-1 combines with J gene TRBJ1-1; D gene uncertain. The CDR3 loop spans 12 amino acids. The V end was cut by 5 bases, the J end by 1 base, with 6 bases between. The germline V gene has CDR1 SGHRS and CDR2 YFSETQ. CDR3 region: CASRMGNTEAFF. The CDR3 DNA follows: TGCGCCAGCAGGATGGGGAACACTGAAGCTTTCTTT.